The present T cell receptor (beta chain) was sequenced within a study of blood T cell repertoires in COVID-19. Overall study: Samples of COVID-19 (acute and convalescent) were obtained from the United States, Italy and Spain. T cells, B-cell-depleted T cells, or PBMCs provided the cDNA or gDNA that served as material.

This CDR3 is built from 16 residues. V shed 0 bases, J shed 5 bases, and the junction held 9 bases outside the gene matches. Germline-derived CDR1 and CDR2 are SGHRS and YFSETQ. Original handling: Researchers report that nucleated cell counts were estimated from reference gene primer amplification. Profiled with immunoSEQ multiplex PCR; TCRdb holds only in-frame clones, not every one. V, J and clone size reflect that table, while D and trimming were determined from the DNA. The table shows 85,000 to 100,000 clones, with about 85% occurring only once. This chain links TRBV5-1 with TRBJ2-7, with TRBD2 matching 9 bases. The sequencing input was peripheral blood. The TCR originated in a human donor in a cohort sampled during active COVID-19. In nucleotides, the CDR3 is TGCGCCAGCAGCTTGGCTCTAGCGGGACCAGGCGACGAGCAGTACTTC. Translation: CASSLALAGPGDEQYF.